These T cell receptor beta chains were read from a single sample in a study of blood T cell repertoires in COVID-19. Generated by immunoSEQ multiplex PCR, the TCRdb table keeps only in-frame clones and is missing some. The sample consists of around 250,000 clones, roughly 85% of them appearing once. Input material: peripheral blood. Source of these receptors: a man between 50 and 59 years old with active or convalescent COVID-19. Both conserved end residues are part of each CDR3. A D gene is named only where the DNA matches it firmly. The size entry is marked missing in some rows and otherwise reads once, few, many or a size class.

v_gene	j_gene	len	d_gene	abundance	CDR3aa	CDR3nt
TRBV7-8	TRBJ2-2	15	TRBD2	NA	CASSRTSGSTGELFF	TGTGCCAGCAGCCGGACTAGCGGGAGCACCGGGGAGCTGTTTTTT
TRBV7-8	TRBJ2-7	17	TRBD2	NA	CASSLTFGTTGSYEQYF	TGTGCCAGCAGCTTAACATTCGGGACTACAGGCTCCTACGAGCAGTACTTC
TRBV10-2	TRBJ1-1	13	NA	NA	CASSEYVYTEAFF	TGCGCCAGCAGTGAATATGTGTACACTGAAGCTTTCTTT
TRBV4-2	TRBJ2-2	17	TRBD2	few	CASRRRGGSMDTGELFF	TGTGCCAGCAGGAGGAGGGGCGGGAGTATGGACACCGGGGAGCTGTTTTTT
TRBV5-1	TRBJ1-1	16	NA	once	CASSNRDKSLNTEAFF	TGCGCCAGCAGCAACCGGGACAAGAGTTTGAACACTGAAGCTTTCTTT
TRBV9	TRBJ1-4	16	TRBD1	NA	CASSPRTGATNEKLFF	TGTGCCAGCAGCCCCCGGACAGGGGCAACTAATGAAAAACTGTTTTTT
TRBV30	TRBJ2-1	16	TRBD2	NA	CAWEGLAGTIGNEQFF	TGTGCCTGGGAAGGACTAGCGGGAACTATTGGAAATGAGCAGTTCTTC
TRBV3-1/TRBV3-2	TRBJ2-2	14	NA	NA	CASRSQGNTGELFF	TGTGCCAGCAGGTCACAGGGGAACACCGGGGAGCTGTTTTTT
TRBV3-1/TRBV3-2	TRBJ1-5	16	TRBD1	NA	CASSRGVGTGNQPQHF	TGTGCCAGCAGCCGAGGGGTTGGGACAGGCAATCAGCCCCAGCATTTT
TRBV27	TRBJ1-3	15	TRBD1	NA	CASSLKGASGNTIYF	TGTGCCAGCAGCCTAAAGGGGGCCTCTGGAAACACCATATATTTT
TRBV4-1	TRBJ1-2	17	NA	few	CASSQDPAGASYYGYTF	TGCGCCAGCAGCCAAGATCCGGCGGGGGCCTCCTATTATGGCTACACCTTC
TRBV24-1	TRBJ2-1	18	TRBD2	once	CATSSGGATSSSYNEQFF	TGTGCCACCAGTTCGGGGGGAGCGACGAGTAGCTCCTACAATGAGCAGTTCTTC
TRBV28	TRBJ1-5	12	NA	NA	CASREGGGPQHF	TGTGCCAGCAGGGAGGGTGGAGGGCCCCAGCATTTT
TRBV10-3	TRBJ1-2	15	TRBD1	NA	CATEVGQGRSDGYTF	TGTGCCACCGAGGTAGGACAGGGGAGGAGCGATGGCTACACCTTC
TRBV7-6	TRBJ2-7	15	TRBD2	few	CASSLELAAVYEQYF	TGTGCCAGCAGCTTAGAACTAGCGGCAGTCTACGAGCAGTACTTC
TRBV6-5	TRBJ2-5	10	NA	NA	CASSHRTQYF	TGTGCCAGCAGTCACAGGACCCAGTACTTC
TRBV11-2	TRBJ2-1	14	TRBD2	NA	CASSTSGTSNEQFF	TGTGCCAGCAGCACCTCCGGGACTAGCAATGAGCAGTTCTTC
TRBV30	TRBJ1-6	17	TRBD1	once	CAWREMGWQGVDSPLHF	TGTGCCTGGAGGGAAATGGGCTGGCAGGGGGTTGATTCACCCCTCCACTTT
TRBV7-2	TRBJ1-3	14	NA	NA	CASSRSGSGNTIYF	TGTGCCAGCAGCCGGAGCGGCTCTGGAAACACCATATATTTT
TRBV4-1	TRBJ2-7	15	NA	NA	CASSSVGFSTNEQYF	TGCGCCAGCAGCTCGGTCGGGTTCTCCACCAACGAGCAGTACTTC
TRBV24-1	TRBJ2-1	13	NA	NA	CATSDPASNEQFF	TGTGCCACCAGTGATCCAGCGTCCAATGAGCAGTTCTTC
TRBV7-9	TRBJ2-5	16	TRBD2	NA	CASSSGLAEIQETQYF	TGTGCCAGCAGCTCCGGACTAGCGGAGATACAAGAGACCCAGTACTTC
TRBV28	TRBJ1-5	15	NA	few	CASSLGAYSNQPQHF	TGTGCCAGCAGTTTAGGGGCTTATAGCAATCAGCCCCAGCATTTT
TRBV2	TRBJ1-5	15	NA	NA	CASSEEGGINQPQHF	TGTGCCAGCAGTGAAGAGGGGGGGATCAATCAGCCCCAGCATTTT
TRBV10-3	TRBJ2-1	15	TRBD2	NA	CAISDPGLAVDEQFF	TGTGCCATCAGCGATCCGGGACTAGCAGTGGATGAGCAGTTCTTC
TRBV5-1	TRBJ1-4	14	NA	NA	CASSLGATNEKLFF	TGCGCCAGCAGCTTAGGAGCAACTAATGAAAAACTGTTTTTT
TRBV6-1	TRBJ1-2	17	TRBD1	NA	CASSEGPGQGMSYGYTF	TGTGCCAGCAGTGAAGGGCCGGGACAGGGGATGTCCTATGGCTACACCTTC
TRBV4-1	TRBJ2-7	16	TRBD2	NA	CASSQDWISGAYEQYF	TGCGCCAGCAGCCAAGATTGGATTAGCGGGGCCTACGAGCAGTACTTC
TRBV27	TRBJ2-1	13	NA	NA	CASRPLGGREQFF	TGTGCCAGCAGACCGCTGGGAGGACGTGAGCAGTTCTTC
TRBV19	TRBJ2-1	15	NA	NA	CASSGKNGVYNEQFF	TGTGCCAGTAGCGGGAAAAATGGGGTCTACAATGAGCAGTTCTTC